Sequencing of this T cell receptor (beta chain) was carried out in a study of blood T cells in healthy people across ages. Study results and caveats: There were more naive CD4+ cells and higher diversity in long-lived donors than in aged donors.

Together with a sample-barcoded 5' primer, a J-beta primer mix was included in a second PCR lasting roughly 6 to 12 cycles. TCRdb analysed the 5' RACE reads with MiXCR anew, one entry per CDR3 protein. The sample lists some 730,000 distinct CDR3 sequences, 20% to 25% seen once, with about 20% in the top ten. The CDR3 is 15 residues long. J lost 4 bases, V lost 4 bases, and 8 bases had no gene match. Per the germline V gene, CDR1 is SQVTM and CDR2 is ANQGSEA. It was around 10 milliliters of peripheral blood that were drawn from each donor. Many counts were recorded for this clonotype. The antigen remains undetermined.

The rearrangement uses TRBV29-1 and TRBJ2-2; 8 nucleotides match TRBD1. The specimen was blood. This sequence was found in a man aged 65 to 79 in good health. CDR3 coding DNA: TGCAGCGTTGTGGGCAGGGGGCATGGCACCGGGGAGCTGTTTTTT. Translation gives CSVVGRGHGTGELFF.